Below, 27 T cell receptor beta chains from the same sample are listed, as sequenced in a study of immune evolution from preneoplasia to lung adenocarcinoma. Generated by immunoSEQ multiplex PCR, the TCRdb table keeps only in-frame clones and is missing some. The sample includes tens of thousands of clones, roughly 76% of them seen just once. The sample comprised FFPE invasive lung adenocarcinoma tissue. The receptor set was obtained from a person in their sixties or seventies with lung adenocarcinoma.

V and J are TRBV28 and TRBJ1-2, with no clear D. The CDR3 is made up of 14 amino acids. V was shortened by 4 bases and J by 7 bases, with 16 bases between the two germline ends. In germline, CDR1 is MDHEN, CDR2 SYDVKM. The CDR3 spells CASSYPQERGGYTF. The DNA of the CDR3 is TGTGCCAGCAGTTACCCTCAGGAGCGCGGTGGCTACACCTTC.

The gene calls are TRBV7-2 and TRBJ1-5; no clear D gene. This CDR3 spans 13 amino acids. Trimming took off 3 bases at V and 6 bases at J, with 9 bases between the two ends. The V gene's germline CDR1 is SGHTA and CDR2 FQGNSA. The CDR3 reads CASSFGNGQPQHF. The DNA for the CDR3 is TGTGCCAGCAGCTTCGGGAACGGTCAGCCCCAGCATTTT. The full variable domain, rest sourced from reference TRBV7-2 and TRBJ1-5, is GAGVSQSPSNKVTEKGKDVELRCDPISGHTALYWYRQSLGQGLEFLIYFQGNSAPDKSGLPSDRFSAERTGGSVSTLTIQRTQQEDSAVYLCASSFGNGQPQHFGDGTRLSIL.

J is TRBJ2-3 and V is TRBV11-2; 11 bases are a match to TRBD2. Per germline, CDR1 SGHAT and CDR2 FQNNGV. V trimming: 4 bases; J trimming: 2 bases; junction bases outside the gene matches: 8. The CDR3 is 17 amino acids. CDR3 nucleotide sequence: TGTGCCAGCAGCTCCATCATAGCGGGAGGGCCCACAGATACGCAGTATTTT. Translation: CASSSIIAGGPTDTQYF.

The chain links TRBV6-5 to TRBJ1-2, with 8 positions matching TRBD1. J was trimmed by 9 bases and V by 6 bases; bases with no gene match: 15. This CDR3 has 15 amino acids. Germline V gene data show CDR1 as MNHEY and CDR2 as SVGAGI. CDR3 sequence (DNA): TGTGCCAGCAGCCCTAATGGACAGGGACTTCGGAGCTACACCTTC. Residues: CASSPNGQGLRSYTF.

This clone has more than one count but fewer than ten. DNA for the CDR3: TGTGCCAGCAGTCAACCCGGGACAGAAACCTACGAGCAGTACTTC. This codes for CASSQPGTETYEQYF. This chain links TRBV6-6 with TRBJ2-7; TRBD1 matches 7 bases. The CDR3 is 15 amino acids. Germline V gene data show CDR1 as MNHNY and CDR2 as SVGAGI (reference sequence). V dropped 5 bases and J dropped 2; count of bases not matched to a gene: 9.

This clone was seen more than once but under ten times. J is TRBJ2-1 and V is TRBV9; 14 nucleotides agree with TRBD2. Germline V CDR1 and CDR2: SGDLS, YYNGEE. CDR3 size: 15 residues. The V segment lost 4 bases and the J segment 7 bases; nucleotides outside the gene matches: 4. The CDR3 is CASSYGTSGGNEQFF. The CDR3 nucleotides are TGTGCCAGCAGCTACGGGACTAGCGGGGGTAATGAGCAGTTCTTC. Supplemented by reference TRBV9 and TRBJ2-1, the full variable domain reads DSGVTQTPKHLITATGQRVTLRCSPRSGDLSVYWYQQSLDQGLQFLIQYYNGEERAKGNILERFSAQQFPDLHSELNLSSLELGDSALYFCASSYGTSGGNEQFFGPGTRLTVL.

The chain carries TRBV5-4 and TRBJ2-6; D gene uncertain. CDR3 length equals 13 residues. Trimming left V 2 bases short and J 3 bases short, with 3 bases between. CDR1 and CDR2 from the germline V gene are SGHNT and YYREEE (reference sequence). CDR3 coding DNA: TGTGCCAGCAGCTTTGGTGGGGCCAACGTCCTGACTTTC. As protein: CASSFGGANVLTF.

The genes are TRBV7-2 and TRBJ2-1; D is ambiguous. The V gene lost 5 bases and the J gene lost 3 bases, with 8 bases spanning the gap. The CDR3 spans 13 residues. Germline V gene sequence: CDR1 SGHTA, CDR2 FQGNSA. The CDR3 sequence: CASSPRVYNEQFF. CDR3 in DNA: TGTGCCAGCAGCCCTAGGGTCTACAATGAGCAGTTCTTC.

This clone came up once. The CDR3 coding sequence is TGTGCCAGCAGTTACGAGACAGGGGAAGAGACCCAGTACTTC. Translated, it gives CASSYETGEETQYF. This sequence joins TRBV6-5 and TRBJ2-5; 8 bases agree with TRBD1. Germline V lookup: CDR1 MNHEY, CDR2 SVGAGI. With V trimmed by 2 bases and J by 3 bases, 2 bases remained unmatched. The CDR3 has 14 amino acids.

The V and J genes are TRBV9 and TRBJ2-7, with a weak D call TRBD2 (5 bases). CDR1 and CDR2 (germline): SGDLS, YYNGEE. The CDR3 consists of 12 residues. Trimming cost V 4 bases and J 5 bases, with 10 bases left between them. The chain's CDR3 is CASSPTGDEQYF. DNA of the CDR3: TGTGCCAGCAGCCCCACCGGGGACGAGCAGTACTTC.

The J gene is TRBJ2-2, the V gene TRBV7-2, with a weak D call TRBD1 (5 bases). V was shortened by 1 base and J by 2 bases, with 11 bases between the two germline ends. The CDR3 has 16 residues. Per the germline V gene, CDR1 is SGHTA and CDR2 is FQGNSA. The CDR3: CASSLVAGLNTGELFF. DNA of the CDR3: TGTGCCAGCAGCTTAGTGGCAGGGCTAAACACCGGGGAGCTGTTTTTT.

A word on this clone: The junction shows a germline mismatch at one end, possibly a read error. CDR3 sequence (DNA): TGTGCCAGCAGTTTAGGAACAGGGAGGACTGGAGCTTTCTTT. This encodes CASSLGTGRTGAFF. This sequence joins TRBV28 and TRBJ1-1, with D possibly being TRBD1 (6 bases). The germline gives CDR1 MDHEN, CDR2 SYDVKM. This CDR3 comprises 14 residues.

This clone was counted a few times. The chain recombines TRBV27 with TRBJ2-4; D is perhaps TRBD1 (7 bases). Germline V lookup: CDR1 MNHEY, CDR2 SMNVEV (reference sequence). The V end was cut by 6 bases, the J end by 10 bases, with 16 bases between. The CDR3 has 13 residues. The DNA of the CDR3 is TGTGCCAGCAGACGGACAGGAGGAGGGATTCAGTACTTC. The encoded protein is CASRRTGGGIQYF.

V usage is TRBV5-1 and J usage is TRBJ2-1; 9 bases align to TRBD2. Germline V gene sequence: CDR1 SGHRS, CDR2 YFSETQ. With 2 bases clipped from V and 8 bases from J, the junction kept 8 bases outside the gene matches. The CDR3 contains 15 residues. This chain's CDR3 is CASSFSGRHPDEQFF. The CDR3 DNA sequence: TGCGCCAGCAGCTTTAGCGGGAGACATCCGGATGAGCAGTTCTTC. The full variable domain, with the rest looked up from reference TRBV5-1 and TRBJ2-1, is KAGVTQTPRYLIKTRGQQVTLSCSPISGHRSVSWYQQTPGQGLQFLFEYFSETQRNKGNFPGRFSGRQFSNSRSEMNVSTLELGDSALYLCASSFSGRHPDEQFFGPGTRLTVL.

This clone was picked up a small number of times. The J gene is TRBJ2-6, the V gene TRBV7-3; D possibly corresponds to TRBD2 (5 bases). CDR1 SGHTA and CDR2 FQGTGA come from the germline V gene. This CDR3 is 14 amino acids long. V lost 6 bases, J lost 2 bases, and 8 bases lay in between. The DNA of the CDR3 is TGTGCCAGCAGTACCGGGACTGGGGCCAACGTCCTGACTTTC. It encodes CASSTGTGANVLTF.

The CDR3 region is CASSQLRGRALSGEQYF. CDR3 in DNA: TGCGCCAGCAGCCAATTGAGAGGTAGAGCTCTTTCGGGTGAGCAGTACTTC. The gene calls are TRBV4-1 and TRBJ2-7; D unresolved. Germline V lookup: CDR1 MGHRA, CDR2 YSYEKL. This CDR3 is built from 17 residues. V shed 2 bases and J shed 7 bases, with 24 bases lying between them.

The chain has TRBV15 and TRBJ2-1; TRBD1 or TRBD2 may be the D gene (5 bases each). Germline V lookup: CDR1 LNHNV, CDR2 YYDKDF (reference sequence). The germline V and J ends were trimmed by 0 bases and 15 bases, with 15 bases remaining between them. The CDR3 runs 13 residues. This CDR3 reads CATSRDEGRVGFF. The CDR3 bases are TGTGCCACCAGCAGAGATGAGGGCAGGGTGGGGTTCTTC.

This clone was detected once. The rearrangement uses TRBV7-2 and TRBJ2-3; D is unclear. CDR1 and CDR2 from the germline V gene are SGHTA and FQGNSA. The CDR3 spans 15 residues. Trimming stripped 0 bases from V and 4 bases from J, with 11 bases between. CDR3 residues: CASSLAQIAADTQYF. CDR3 nucleotides: TGTGCCAGCAGCTTAGCGCAGATAGCAGCAGATACGCAGTATTTT.

The rearrangement links TRBV7-9 to TRBJ2-3, with a weak D call TRBD1 (6 bases). Trimming stripped 5 bases from V and 14 bases from J, with 17 bases between. CDR3 length: 12 residues. Germline V gene data show CDR1 as SEHNR and CDR2 as FQNEAQ (reference sequence). CDR3 region: CASSDRDTSMYF. The CDR3, as DNA: TGTGCCAGCAGCGACCGGGACACTTCTATGTATTTT.

The V and J genes are TRBV7-2 and TRBJ1-1, with a possible D match to TRBD1 (5 bases). The CDR3 loop spans 14 amino acids. CDR1 is SGHTA, CDR2 FQGNSA, per germline. Between the trimmed V and J ends, which lost 0 bases and 5 bases, there was a span of 10 bases. Here the CDR3 DNA reads TGTGCCAGCAGCTTAGCCCTGACAGAAACTGAAGCTTTCTTT. Its translation is CASSLALTETEAFF.

The rearrangement uses TRBV4-1 and TRBJ1-2; D is possibly TRBD1 (5 bases). The CDR3 consists of 12 residues. From germline, CDR1 is MGHRA and CDR2 YSYEKL. V lost 4 bases and J lost 8, with 11 bases in between. DNA of the CDR3: TGCGCCAGCAGCCCTCCCGGGGGGGGCTACACCTTC. This sequence encodes CASSPPGGGYTF.

The chain couples TRBV4-2 to TRBJ2-3; D not certain. The V end was cut by 1 base, the J end by 2 bases, with 10 bases between. The CDR3 consists of 15 residues. CDR1 is LGHNA and CDR2 is YNFKEQ in the germline V gene. The CDR3 loop reads CASSQGISPTDTQYF. As DNA, the CDR3 is TGTGCCAGCAGCCAAGGGATCTCTCCCACAGATACGCAGTATTTT.

This clone showed up just once. V is TRBV11-2 and J is TRBJ1-3, with D unresolved. Trimming left V 6 bases short and J 3 bases short, with 9 bases between. This CDR3 comprises 13 residues. CDR1 is SGHAT and CDR2 is FQNNGV in the germline V gene. In DNA, the CDR3 is TGTGCCAGCAGTCAACAAGTTGGAAACACCATATATTTT. Protein: CASSQQVGNTIYF.

The gene calls are TRBV5-3 and TRBJ1-1; TRBD1 matches at 7 bases. TRBV5-3 is designated an ORF whose function remains uncertain. CDR3 length equals 12 residues. With 5 bases clipped from V and 11 bases from J, the junction kept 9 bases outside the gene matches. The CDR3 DNA follows: TGTGCCAGAAGTTCAGACAGGGAGTTGGCTTTCTTT. Translating gives CARSSDRELAFF.

The chain uses TRBV18 and TRBJ2-7; D perhaps matches TRBD1 (6 bases). From germline, CDR1 is KGHSH and CDR2 LQKENI. V shed 2 bases and J shed 7 bases, with 21 bases lying between them. The CDR3 sequence is 16 residues long. The CDR3 is CASSPNLGRGSEEQYF. Written as DNA, the CDR3 is TGTGCCAGCTCACCAAACTTGGGCAGGGGATCGGAAGAGCAGTACTTC.

The chain recombines TRBV11-2 with TRBJ2-3; 9 bases agree with TRBD2. The V gene end was trimmed by 5 bases and the J gene end by 7 bases; junction bases not matched to a gene: 7. CDR1 is SGHAT and CDR2 is FQNNGV in the germline V gene. The length of the CDR3 is 14 residues. CDR3 DNA sequence: TGTGCCAGCAGCCAGCTAGCGGGGCGGAATACGCAGTATTTT. It translates to CASSQLAGRNTQYF.

This rearrangement joins TRBV7-2 to TRBJ2-7; weak D call: TRBD1 (5 bases). V dropped 5 bases and J dropped 4 bases, with 12 bases sitting between them. Germline V gene sequence: CDR1 SGHTA, CDR2 FQGNSA. The CDR3 covers 13 residues. CDR3 sequence: CASSLRAGYEQYF. CDR3 DNA: TGTGCCAGCAGCCTAAGGGCAGGGTACGAGCAGTACTTC.